Listed here are 4 T cell receptor beta chains from one sample, sequenced in a study of T cells after yellow fever vaccination. TCRdb used MiXCR to reprocess the 5' RACE reads, holding one entry per CDR3 protein. The sample has hundreds of thousands of distinct CDR3 sequences; approximately 3.9% are singletons. The specimen was PBMCs, collected on the day of the yellow fever booster vaccination. The receptors were gathered from a man between 18 and 29 years old who received the YFV17D yellow fever vaccine.

This clonotype was found a few times. The chain combines TRBV15 with TRBJ2-1, with TRBD2 matching over 8 bases. This CDR3 has 17 residues. J lost 5 bases, V lost 2 bases, and 11 bases had no gene match. From germline, CDR1 is LNHNV and CDR2 YYDKDF (reference sequence). The chain's CDR3 is CATSRSPPRGGNNEQFF. CDR3 nucleotides: TGTGCCACCAGCAGATCTCCCCCCCGGGGGGGGAACAATGAGCAGTTCTTC.

The chain has TRBV20-1 and TRBJ2-7; a possible D gene is TRBD1 (6 bases). The germline V and J ends were trimmed by 5 bases and 2 bases, with 16 bases remaining between them. There are 14 residues in the CDR3. Germline V lookup: CDR1 DFQATT, CDR2 SNEGSKA (reference sequence). CDR3 region: CSAPGHRIPYEQYF. In DNA, the CDR3 is TGCAGTGCTCCGGGACACCGGATTCCCTACGAGCAGTACTTC.

This clonotype showed up many times. The V gene is TRBV24-1, the J gene TRBJ2-3; D remains ambiguous. The CDR3 is 14 residues long. Germline V gives CDR1 KGHDR, CDR2 SFDVKD. V lost 1 base, J lost 3 bases, and 7 bases lay in between. CDR3 sequence (DNA): TGTGCCACCAGTGATTTTAGGGCAACAGATACGCAGTATTTT. This encodes CATSDFRATDTQYF.

The sample holds many counts of this clonotype. The rearrangement joins TRBV4-2 to TRBJ1-1; 7 bases map to TRBD1. The CDR3 has 17 amino acids. Germline V gene data show CDR1 as LGHNA and CDR2 as YNFKEQ. The J segment lost 7 bases and the V segment lost 2 bases, leaving 16 bases of the junction unmatched. The CDR3: CASSQIGGRGWGGEAFF. In nucleotides, the CDR3 is TGTGCCAGCAGCCAAATAGGCGGCAGGGGGTGGGGCGGTGAAGCTTTCTTT.